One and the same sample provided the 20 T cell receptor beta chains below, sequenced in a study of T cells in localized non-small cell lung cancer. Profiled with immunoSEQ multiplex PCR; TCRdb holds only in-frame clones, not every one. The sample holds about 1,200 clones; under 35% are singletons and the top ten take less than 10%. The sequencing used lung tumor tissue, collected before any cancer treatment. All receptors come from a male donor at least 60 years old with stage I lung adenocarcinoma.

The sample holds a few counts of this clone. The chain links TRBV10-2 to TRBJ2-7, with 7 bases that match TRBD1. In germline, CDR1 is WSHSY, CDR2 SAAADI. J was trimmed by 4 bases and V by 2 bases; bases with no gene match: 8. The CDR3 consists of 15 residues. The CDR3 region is CASSEITGVRYEQYF. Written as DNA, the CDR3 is TGCGCCAGCAGTGAGATTACAGGGGTGAGGTACGAGCAGTACTTC.

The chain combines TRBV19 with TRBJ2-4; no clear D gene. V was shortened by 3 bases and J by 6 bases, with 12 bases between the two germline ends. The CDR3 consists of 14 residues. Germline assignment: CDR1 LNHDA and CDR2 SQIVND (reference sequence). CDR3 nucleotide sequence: TGTGCCAGTAGTATTGTCACGAAGGGAAACATTCAGTACTTC. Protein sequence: CASSIVTKGNIQYF.

The CDR3 DNA reads TGTGCCACCAGCCGGGAGGGACCCCGACGGGGGGCTGGGGCCAACGTCCTGACTTTC. Translation gives CATSREGPRRGAGANVLTF. This chain connects TRBV15 to TRBJ2-6; TRBD2 aligns across 8 bases. J gave up 2 bases and V 5 bases, and 14 bases lay outside the gene matches. Germline V gene data show CDR1 as LNHNV and CDR2 as YYDKDF (reference sequence). The CDR3 sequence is 19 residues long.

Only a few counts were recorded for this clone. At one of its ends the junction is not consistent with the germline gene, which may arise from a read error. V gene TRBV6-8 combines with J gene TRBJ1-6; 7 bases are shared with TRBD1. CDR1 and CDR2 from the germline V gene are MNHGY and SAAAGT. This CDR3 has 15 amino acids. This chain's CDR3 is CAISYDRVAYSPLHF. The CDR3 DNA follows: TGTGCCATCAGTTACGACAGGGTGGCCTATTCACCCCTCCACTTT.

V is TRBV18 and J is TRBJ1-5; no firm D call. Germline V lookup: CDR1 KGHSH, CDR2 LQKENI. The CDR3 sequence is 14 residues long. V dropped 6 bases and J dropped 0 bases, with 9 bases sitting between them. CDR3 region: CASSPGGSNQPQHF. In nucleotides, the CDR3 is TGTGCCAGCTCCCCGGGCGGTAGCAATCAGCCCCAGCATTTT.

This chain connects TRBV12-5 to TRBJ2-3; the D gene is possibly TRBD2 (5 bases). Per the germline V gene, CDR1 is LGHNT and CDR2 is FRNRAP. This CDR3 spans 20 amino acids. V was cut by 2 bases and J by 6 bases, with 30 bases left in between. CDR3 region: CASGLLRRRSACGFGDTQYF. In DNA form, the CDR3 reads TGTGCTAGTGGTTTGCTCAGGAGGCGATCTGCATGTGGTTTTGGGGATACGCAGTATTTT.

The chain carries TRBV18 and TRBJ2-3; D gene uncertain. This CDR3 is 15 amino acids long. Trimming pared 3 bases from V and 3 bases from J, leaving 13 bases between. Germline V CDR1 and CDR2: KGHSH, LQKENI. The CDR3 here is CASSPGIQGTDTQYF. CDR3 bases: TGTGCCAGCTCACCTGGAATTCAAGGAACAGATACGCAGTATTTT.

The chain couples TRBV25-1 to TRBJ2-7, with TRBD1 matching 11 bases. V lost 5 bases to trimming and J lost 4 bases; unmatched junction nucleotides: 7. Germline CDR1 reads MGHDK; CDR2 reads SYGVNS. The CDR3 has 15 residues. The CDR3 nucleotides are TGTGCCAGCAGTTCTCCGGGACAGGGGGTATACGAGCAGTACTTC. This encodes CASSSPGQGVYEQYF.

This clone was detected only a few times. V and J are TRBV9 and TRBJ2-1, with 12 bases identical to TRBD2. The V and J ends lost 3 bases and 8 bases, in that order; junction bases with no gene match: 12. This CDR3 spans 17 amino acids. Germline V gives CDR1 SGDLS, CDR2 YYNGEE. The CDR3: CASSEPLAGGPGDEQFF. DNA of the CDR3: TGTGCCAGCAGCGAACCGCTAGCGGGGGGGCCTGGGGATGAGCAGTTCTTC. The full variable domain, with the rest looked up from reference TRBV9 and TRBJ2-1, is DSGVTQTPKHLITATGQRVTLRCSPRSGDLSVYWYQQSLDQGLQFLIQYYNGEERAKGNILERFSAQQFPDLHSELNLSSLELGDSALYFCASSEPLAGGPGDEQFFGPGTRLTVL.

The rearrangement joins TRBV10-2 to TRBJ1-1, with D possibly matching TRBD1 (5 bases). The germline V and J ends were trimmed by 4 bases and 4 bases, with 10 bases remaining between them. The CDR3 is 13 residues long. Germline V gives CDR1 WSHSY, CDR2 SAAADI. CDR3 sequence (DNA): TGCGCCAGCAGTGCAGCCCAGGGCACTGAAGCTTTCTTT. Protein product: CASSAAQGTEAFF.

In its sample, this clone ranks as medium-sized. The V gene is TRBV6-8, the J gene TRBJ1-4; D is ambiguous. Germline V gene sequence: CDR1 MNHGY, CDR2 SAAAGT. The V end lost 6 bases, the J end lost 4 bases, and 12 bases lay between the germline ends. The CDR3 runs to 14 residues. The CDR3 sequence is CASSDAGINEKLFF. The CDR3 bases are TGTGCCAGCAGCGATGCGGGGATTAATGAAAAACTGTTTTTT.

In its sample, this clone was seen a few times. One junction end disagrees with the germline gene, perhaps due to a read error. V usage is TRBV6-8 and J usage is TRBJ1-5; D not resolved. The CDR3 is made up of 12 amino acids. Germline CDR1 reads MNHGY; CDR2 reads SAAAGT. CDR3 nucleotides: TGTGCCATCAGTTCCGATAATCAGCCCCAGCATTTT. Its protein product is CAISSDNQPQHF.

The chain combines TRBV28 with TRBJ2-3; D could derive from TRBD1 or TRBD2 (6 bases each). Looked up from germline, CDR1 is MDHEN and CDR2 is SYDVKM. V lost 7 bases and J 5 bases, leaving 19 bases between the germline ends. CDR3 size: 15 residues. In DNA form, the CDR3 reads TGTGCCAGCACCTGGGCAGGGGCGCGGGGAGATACGCAGTATTTT. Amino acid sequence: CASTWAGARGDTQYF.

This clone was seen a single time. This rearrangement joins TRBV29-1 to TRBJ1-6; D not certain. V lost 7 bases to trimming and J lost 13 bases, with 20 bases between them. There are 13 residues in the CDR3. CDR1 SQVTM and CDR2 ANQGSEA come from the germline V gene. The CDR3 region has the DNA TGCAGCGCCCTACCAGATCCCATGTCTCCCCTCCACTTT. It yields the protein CSALPDPMSPLHF.

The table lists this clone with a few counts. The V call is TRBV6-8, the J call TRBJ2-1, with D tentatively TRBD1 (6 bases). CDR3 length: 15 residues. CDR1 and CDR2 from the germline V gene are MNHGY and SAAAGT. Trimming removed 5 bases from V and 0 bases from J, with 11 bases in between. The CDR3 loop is CASSRDRYSYNEQFF. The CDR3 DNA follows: TGTGCCAGCAGTAGAGACAGGTACTCCTACAATGAGCAGTTCTTC.

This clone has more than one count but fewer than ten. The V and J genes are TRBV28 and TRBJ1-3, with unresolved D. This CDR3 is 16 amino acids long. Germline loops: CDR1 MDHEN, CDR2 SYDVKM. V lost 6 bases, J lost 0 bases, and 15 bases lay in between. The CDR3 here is CASRSDGLSSGNTIYF. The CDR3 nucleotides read TGTGCCAGCAGATCCGACGGATTAAGCTCTGGAAACACCATATATTTT.

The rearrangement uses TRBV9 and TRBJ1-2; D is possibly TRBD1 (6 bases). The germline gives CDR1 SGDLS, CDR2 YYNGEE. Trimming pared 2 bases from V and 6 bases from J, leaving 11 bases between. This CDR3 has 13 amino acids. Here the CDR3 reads CASSVRGLDGYTF. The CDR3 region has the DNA TGTGCCAGCAGCGTCAGGGGTCTGGATGGCTACACCTTC.

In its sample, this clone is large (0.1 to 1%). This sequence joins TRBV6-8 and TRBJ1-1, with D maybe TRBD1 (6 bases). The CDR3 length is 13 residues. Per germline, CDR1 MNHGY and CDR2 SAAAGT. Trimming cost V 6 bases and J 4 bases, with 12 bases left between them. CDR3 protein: CASSQQGSTEAFF. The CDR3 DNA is TGTGCCAGCAGCCAACAGGGTAGCACTGAAGCTTTCTTT.

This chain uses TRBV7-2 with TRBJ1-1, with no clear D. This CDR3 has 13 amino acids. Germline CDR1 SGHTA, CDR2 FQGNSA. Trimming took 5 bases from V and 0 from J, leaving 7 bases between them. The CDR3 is CASSTDLNTEAFF. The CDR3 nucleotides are TGTGCCAGCAGCACCGACTTGAACACTGAAGCTTTCTTT.

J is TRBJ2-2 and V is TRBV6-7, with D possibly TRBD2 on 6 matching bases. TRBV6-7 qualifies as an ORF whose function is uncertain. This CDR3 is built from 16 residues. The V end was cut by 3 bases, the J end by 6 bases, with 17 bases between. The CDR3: CASSYSGSTGPGELFF. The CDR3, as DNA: TGTGCCAGCAGTTATTCCGGGAGTACCGGTCCCGGGGAGCTGTTTTTT.